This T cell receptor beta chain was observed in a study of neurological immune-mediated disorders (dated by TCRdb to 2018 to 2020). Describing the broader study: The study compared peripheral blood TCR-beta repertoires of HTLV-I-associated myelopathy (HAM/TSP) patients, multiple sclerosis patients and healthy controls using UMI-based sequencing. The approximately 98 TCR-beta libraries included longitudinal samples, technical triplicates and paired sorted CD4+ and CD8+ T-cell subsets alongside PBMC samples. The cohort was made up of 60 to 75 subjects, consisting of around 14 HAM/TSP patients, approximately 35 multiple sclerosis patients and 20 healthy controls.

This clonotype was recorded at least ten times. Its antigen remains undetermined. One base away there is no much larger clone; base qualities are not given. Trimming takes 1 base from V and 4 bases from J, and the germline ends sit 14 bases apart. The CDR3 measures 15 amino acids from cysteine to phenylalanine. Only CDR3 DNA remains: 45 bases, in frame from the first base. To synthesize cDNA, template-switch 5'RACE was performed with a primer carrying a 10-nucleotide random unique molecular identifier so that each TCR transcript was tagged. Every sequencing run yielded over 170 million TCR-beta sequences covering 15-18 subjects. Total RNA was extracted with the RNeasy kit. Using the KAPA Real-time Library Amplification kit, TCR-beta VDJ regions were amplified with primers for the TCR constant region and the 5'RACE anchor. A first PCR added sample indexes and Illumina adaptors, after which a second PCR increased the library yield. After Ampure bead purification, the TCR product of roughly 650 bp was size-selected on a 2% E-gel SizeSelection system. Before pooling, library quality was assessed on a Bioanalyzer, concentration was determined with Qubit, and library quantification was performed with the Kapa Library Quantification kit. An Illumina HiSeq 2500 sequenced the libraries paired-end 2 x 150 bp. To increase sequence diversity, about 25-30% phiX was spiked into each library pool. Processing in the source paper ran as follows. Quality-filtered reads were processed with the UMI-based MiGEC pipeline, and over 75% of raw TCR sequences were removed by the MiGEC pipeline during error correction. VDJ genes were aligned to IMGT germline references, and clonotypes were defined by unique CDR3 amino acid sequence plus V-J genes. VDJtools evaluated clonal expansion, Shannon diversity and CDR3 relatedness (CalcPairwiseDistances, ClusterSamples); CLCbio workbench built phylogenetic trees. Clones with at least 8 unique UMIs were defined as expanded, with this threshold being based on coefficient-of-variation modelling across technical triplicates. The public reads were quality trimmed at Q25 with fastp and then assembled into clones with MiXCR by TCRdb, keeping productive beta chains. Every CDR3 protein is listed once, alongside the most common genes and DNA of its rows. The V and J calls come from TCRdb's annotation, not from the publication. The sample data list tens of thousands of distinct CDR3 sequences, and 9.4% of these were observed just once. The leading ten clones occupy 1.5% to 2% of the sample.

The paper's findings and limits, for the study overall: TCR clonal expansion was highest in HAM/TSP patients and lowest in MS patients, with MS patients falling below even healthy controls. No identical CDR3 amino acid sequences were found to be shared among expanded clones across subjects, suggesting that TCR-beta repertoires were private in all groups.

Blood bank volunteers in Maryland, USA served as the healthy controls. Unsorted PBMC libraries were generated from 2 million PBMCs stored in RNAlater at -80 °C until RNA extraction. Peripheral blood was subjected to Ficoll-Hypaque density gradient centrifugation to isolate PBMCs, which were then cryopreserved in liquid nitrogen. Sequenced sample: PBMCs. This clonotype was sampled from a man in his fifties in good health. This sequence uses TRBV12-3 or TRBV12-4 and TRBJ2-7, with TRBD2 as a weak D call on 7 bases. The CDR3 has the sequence CASSLEVGGGYEQYF. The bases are TGTGCCAGCAGTTTAGAGGTAGGGGGGGGATACGAGCAGTACTTC.